These T cell receptor beta chains were read from a single sample in a study of blood T cell repertoires in COVID-19. Data came from immunoSEQ multiplex PCR; TCRdb stores just in-frame clones and leaves some out. The sample shows roughly 280,000 clones, more than 80% of them seen only once. Material: PBMCs or T cells enriched from blood (not recorded which). These receptors were taken from a woman aged 18-29 years who had recovered from COVID-19. The CDR3 runs from the conserved cysteine through the conserved F or W. Fields, in order: V gene, CDR3 protein.

>TRBV6-5
CASRPFGPNTEAFF
>TRBV9
CASSLALTSEQETQYF
>TRBV2
CASSELVVTGGLGYTF
>TRBV5-1
CASSLLRGNSYNEQFF
>TRBV7-8
CASSLPPGQGSRNEQFF
>TRBV6-1
CASSGGGAVGEGYEQYF
>TRBV10-2
CASSPVYTGELFF
>TRBV12-3/TRBV12-4
CASSLASQETQYF
>TRBV18
CASSPGQNTEAFF
>TRBV3-1/TRBV3-2
CASSQEITGTSGGDEQFF
>TRBV10-3
CAISLDSTSDNEQFF
>TRBV4-2
CASSQDHTYEQYF
>TRBV20-1
CSASGASGETVYEQFF
>TRBV15
CATSREGGQGPWDNEQFF
>TRBV7-9
CASSSDTPSYEQYF
>TRBV11-2
CASSLTSTNEKLFF
>TRBV27
CASSLSGGTEAFF
>TRBV19
CASSIRSRSAGELFF
>TRBV2
CAGDTGYNEQFF
>TRBV19
CASTSLAPNTGELFF
>TRBV18
CASSPPATGVNQPQHF
>TRBV5-5
CASSLAGTGFTYEQYF
>TRBV25-1
CASSESLMSSYEQYF
>TRBV29-1
CSVERAEGYTF
>TRBV24-1
CATTGINSEAFF
>TRBV18
CASSMGQGVPYEQYF
>TRBV7-9
CASSPRLAANNEQFF
>TRBV28
CASSFPRPDREGYGYTF
>TRBV5-4
CASSKTGGANTEAFF
>TRBV4-1
CASSPTGGPNNEQFF
>TRBV7-9
CASSLVGQGSATNEKLFF
>TRBV5-4
CASSSKRGGKETQYF
>TRBV19
CASSMGTVNSPLHF
>TRBV4-2
CASSSKRDGTSYFIGDGYTF
>TRBV7-9
CASSFGGEQFF
>TRBV6-5
CASTQGGGASGYTF
>TRBV6-4
CASSRQAGENEKLFF
>TRBV10-1
CASSHDRALGYTF
>TRBV19
CASSIGARGNTIYF
>TRBV5-1
CASSSSRGLAYDTQYF
>TRBV19
CASHTRDRDNGYTF
>TRBV6-5
CASSQINQPQHF
>TRBV19
CASSKGSGTIFSPTDGYTF
>TRBV19
CASQVRVDYGYTF
>TRBV4-1
CASSQEGQVQSPQHF
>TRBV3-1/TRBV3-2
CASSQALSYGYTF